One T cell receptor beta chain is described in this entry. No antigen is known for it. The study reverse transcribed the entire isolated RNA, so it sequenced expressed TCRB transcripts. Reads from naive, central memory and regulatory T cell samples averaged roughly 3.3 million. Libraries were prepared by immunoSEQ multiplex PCR; TCRdb keeps only in-frame clonotypes and omits some of them. The table has 250,000 to 300,000 clones, approximately 25% seen once; the top ten hold approximately 0.011%. This CDR3 contains 15 residues. The V gene lost 2 bases and the J gene lost 1 base, with 9 bases spanning the gap. Germline V gene data show CDR1 as MDHEN and CDR2 as SYDVKM. The entry originates in a study of beta chain features in type 1 diabetes. Study-level points and caveats: In all four CD4+ subsets, TCRB CDR3 length was significantly, moderately reduced in type 1 diabetes.

This chain joins TRBV28 and TRBJ2-1; D possibly corresponds to TRBD1 (6 bases). This TCR derives from a woman in her twenties or thirties with type 1 diabetes. Sequencing was done on a sample of naive CD4+ T cells from blood. This CDR3 reads CASSLPTGSYNEQFF. Here the CDR3 DNA reads TGTGCCAGCAGTTTACCCACAGGGTCCTACAATGAGCAGTTCTTC.